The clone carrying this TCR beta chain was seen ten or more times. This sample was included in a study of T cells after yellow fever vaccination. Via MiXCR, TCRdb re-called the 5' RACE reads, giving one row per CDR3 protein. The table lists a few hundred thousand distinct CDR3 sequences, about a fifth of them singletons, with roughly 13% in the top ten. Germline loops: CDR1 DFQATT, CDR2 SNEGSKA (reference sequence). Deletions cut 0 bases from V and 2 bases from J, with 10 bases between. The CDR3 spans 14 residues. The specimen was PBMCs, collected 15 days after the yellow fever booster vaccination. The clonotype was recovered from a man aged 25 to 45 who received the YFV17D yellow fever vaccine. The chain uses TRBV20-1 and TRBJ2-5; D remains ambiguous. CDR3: CSARDIRRQETQYF. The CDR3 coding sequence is TGCAGTGCTAGAGATATTCGGCGGCAAGAGACCCAGTACTTC.